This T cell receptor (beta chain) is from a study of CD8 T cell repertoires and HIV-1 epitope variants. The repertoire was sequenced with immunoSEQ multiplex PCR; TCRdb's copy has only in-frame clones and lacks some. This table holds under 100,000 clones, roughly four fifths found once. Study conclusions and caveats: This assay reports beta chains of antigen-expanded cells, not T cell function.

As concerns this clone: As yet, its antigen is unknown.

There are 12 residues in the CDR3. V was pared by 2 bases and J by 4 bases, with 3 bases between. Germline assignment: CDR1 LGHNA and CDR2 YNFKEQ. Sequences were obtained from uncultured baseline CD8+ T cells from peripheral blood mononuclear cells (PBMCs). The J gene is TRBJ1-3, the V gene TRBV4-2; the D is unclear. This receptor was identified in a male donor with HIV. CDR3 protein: CASSQSGNTIYF. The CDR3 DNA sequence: TGTGCCAGCAGCCAAAGCGGAAACACCATATATTTT.